The following is a TCR beta chain sequence with its context. Its antigen is still unknown. The sample is drawn from a study of T cell responses to AZD1222 COVID-19 vaccine. Regarding the study as a whole: Donors in the cohort were predominantly white British and more often female, and clonal diversity was possibly underestimated.

TCRdb's copy holds only in-frame clones and misses some; the assay was immunoSEQ multiplex PCR. The sample includes over 85,000 clones, around nine tenths of them seen just once. The CDR3 contains 15 residues. V lost 0 bases and J lost 5, with 14 bases in between. Germline-derived CDR1 and CDR2 are SGHTS and YDEGEE. The chain is built from TRBV5-8 and TRBJ1-2; possible D gene TRBD1, 5 bases. The source is an adult who received the AZD1222 COVID-19 vaccine. The specimen comprised peripheral blood, sampled 28 days after the second AZD1222 dose. Here the CDR3 DNA reads TGTGCCAGCAGCTTGGCGGAGAGCAGGGCTTATGGCTACACCTTC. It specifies CASSLAESRAYGYTF.